This record concerns one T cell receptor beta chain sequence. This sample is part of a study of blood T cells in healthy people across ages. A sample-barcoded 5' primer and a J-beta primer mix were used in a second PCR of roughly 7 to 11 cycles. TCRdb re-analysed the 5' RACE reads in MiXCR, keeping a single row per CDR3 protein. The sample has about 1.8 million distinct CDR3 sequences; around 48% are singletons. This CDR3 comprises 16 residues. Between the trimmed V and J ends, which lost 0 bases and 6 bases, there was a span of 16 bases. Germline V gene data show CDR1 as SGHKS and CDR2 as YYEKEE (reference sequence).

Sequencing used blood. The rearrangement links TRBV5-5 to TRBJ2-1; D uncertain. The source is a woman between 40 and 50 years old in good health. The CDR3 nucleotides read TGTGCCAGCAGCTTGGGCCCCCTCTCCCGGATCAATGAGCAGTTCTTC. Encoded protein: CASSLGPLSRINEQFF.